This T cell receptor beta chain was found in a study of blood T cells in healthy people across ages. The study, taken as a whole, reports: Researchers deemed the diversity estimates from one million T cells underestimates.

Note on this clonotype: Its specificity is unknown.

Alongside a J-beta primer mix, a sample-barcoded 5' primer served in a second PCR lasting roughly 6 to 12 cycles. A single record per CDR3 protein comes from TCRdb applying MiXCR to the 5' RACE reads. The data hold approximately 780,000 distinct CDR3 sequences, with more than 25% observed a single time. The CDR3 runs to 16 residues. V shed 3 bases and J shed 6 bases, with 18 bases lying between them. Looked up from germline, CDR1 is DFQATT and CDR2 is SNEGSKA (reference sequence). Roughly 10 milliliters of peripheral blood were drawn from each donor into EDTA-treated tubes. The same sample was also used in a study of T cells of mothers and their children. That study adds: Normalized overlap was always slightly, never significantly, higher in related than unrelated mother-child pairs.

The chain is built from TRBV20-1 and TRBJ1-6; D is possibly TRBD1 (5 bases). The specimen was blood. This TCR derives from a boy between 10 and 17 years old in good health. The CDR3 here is CSARGVEGPGNSPLHF. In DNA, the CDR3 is TGCAGTGCTAGGGGTGTGGAGGGGCCCGGTAATTCACCCCTCCACTTT.